This T cell receptor beta chain was identified during a study of shared clonotypes between healthy human individuals. In the study overall: Each donor's CD8 memory used one plate, CD8 naive two, each CD4 subset three.

General study points: Generally, naive subsets (rather than memory subsets) showed larger estimated richness.

CD4+ cells underwent separation, giving CD45RA+ naive and CD45RA-negative memory subsets. This CDR3 is 14 amino acids long. From germline, CDR1 is SGHNT and CDR2 YYREEE (reference sequence). V was clipped by 1 base and J by 0 bases, with 7 bases between them. Sorted-subset replicate PCR reactions contained roughly 200 ng DNA, corresponding to about 30,000 T cell genomes. The method was immunoSEQ multiplex PCR; TCRdb's version includes in-frame clones alone and lacks a portion of them. The table shows under 1,100,000 clones, with around 78% occurring only once. This clone was picked up many times. No antigen is known for it. The same CDR3 arises from other DNA sequences in this sample as well.

This TCR derives from a man between 18 and 29 years old in good health. Some clones in this sample may be carry-over from other donors' samples. Specimen: memory CD4+ T cells from PBMCs. Subset in this sample: CD45RA-negative fraction. V usage is TRBV5-4 and J usage is TRBJ1-1, with D unclear. The CDR3 loop is CASSLSQVNTEAFF. The CDR3, as DNA: TGTGCCAGCAGCTTGAGTCAGGTGAACACTGAAGCTTTCTTT.